The present T cell receptor (beta chain) was sequenced within a study of glioma-infiltrating T cells. Study outcomes and limitations: Only very few CDR3 sequences appeared in both tissue and blood.

CDR3 size: 12 residues. In germline, CDR1 is SGHTA, CDR2 FQGNSA. Between the trimmed V and J ends, which lost 5 bases and 5 bases, there was a span of 7 bases. About this clonotype itself: Its target is unknown.

TCR alpha and beta CDR3 regions were amplified from RNA using iRepertoire nested multiplex PCR. MiXCR, applied by TCRdb to the multiplex PCR reads, yields one record per CDR3 protein. The sample shows around 130,000 distinct CDR3 sequences, approximately 26% of them seen only once. The rearrangement joins TRBV7-2 to TRBJ1-5; possible D gene TRBD1, 5 bases. The specimen sequenced was glioma tissue, nonneoplastic brain tissue, or PBMCs (not recorded which). This receptor was identified in a human donor with low-grade glioma or glioblastoma, undergoing nonglioma brain surgery, or in good health (not recorded which). The CDR3 protein is CASSLRDQPQHF. The CDR3 DNA reads TGTGCCAGCAGCCTCAGGGATCAGCCCCAGCATTTT.